The 13 T cell receptor beta chains listed next were all sequenced from one sample in a study of T cell repertoires in cytomegalovirus infection (dated by TCRdb to the late 2010s). TCRdb lists the instrument as Illumina HiSeq 1500. TCRdb's own reprocessing of the public reads used fastp at Q25 and MiXCR and kept productive beta chains. Each entry is one CDR3 protein sequence, shown with its most common DNA and genes. Within this sample are 45,000 to 55,000 distinct CDR3 sequences, with roughly 20% of them counted one time only. The top ten clonotypes cover 85% to 90% of the sample. The antigens of these receptors remain unknown. This specimen's treatment or condition label, interpreted: in vitro stimulation with specific CMV peptide epitopes to enrich CMV-specific T cells. Sequenced here: CD8+ T cells from cultured PBMCs, sampled from culture after CMV antigen stimulation. The receptors come from a human donor in good health (CMV status not recorded). Some clones in this sample may be carry-over from other donors' samples.

This clonotype was recorded only once. The V call is TRBV7-9, the J call TRBJ2-3, with 9 bases aligning to TRBD1. Germline V gene sequence: CDR1 SEHNR, CDR2 FQNEAQ (reference sequence). The CDR3 spans 14 residues. J lost 4 bases, V lost 5 bases, and 4 bases had no gene match. The DNA of the CDR3 is TGTGCCAGCAGCCACGGACAGGGGCCAGATACGCAGTATTTT. Protein product: CASSHGQGPDTQYF.

This clonotype was seen only a few times. V gene TRBV20-1 combines with J gene TRBJ2-1; TRBD2 matches at 8 bases. V lost 1 base and J lost 8; bases outside the gene matches: 7. CDR3 size: 14 residues. Per germline, CDR1 DFQATT and CDR2 SNEGSKA (reference sequence). CDR3 region: CSARGAGEADEQFF. The CDR3 DNA reads TGCAGTGCTAGAGGAGCGGGAGAGGCCGATGAGCAGTTCTTC.

This clonotype was seen more than once but under ten times. The chain is built from TRBV7-2 and TRBJ2-5; 9 positions match TRBD2. Trimming cost V 5 bases and J 5 bases; bases outside gene matches: 9. Germline V gene data show CDR1 as SGHTA and CDR2 as FQGNSA. This CDR3 is built from 15 residues. CDR3 residues: CASSNSGGSLETQYF. The CDR3 nucleotides are TGTGCCAGCAGCAATAGCGGGGGATCTTTGGAGACCCAGTACTTC.

The chain employs TRBV27 and TRBJ2-1; D unresolved. Looked up from germline, CDR1 is MNHEY and CDR2 is SMNVEV (reference sequence). CDR3 length: 14 residues. V lost 4 bases and J 8 bases, leaving 15 bases between the germline ends. CDR3 sequence reads: CASSSGPGYDEQFF. The CDR3, as DNA: TGTGCCAGCAGTTCTGGCCCTGGATACGATGAGCAGTTCTTC.

The DNA for the CDR3 is TGTGCCAGCAGCTTAGGAGGGGGCGCCGGCCAGCCCCAGCATTTT. It translates to CASSLGGGAGQPQHF. The chain employs TRBV7-2 and TRBJ1-5; 7 positions match TRBD1. The CDR3 consists of 15 residues. V shed 1 base, J shed 7 bases, and the junction held 7 bases outside the gene matches. Germline loops: CDR1 SGHTA, CDR2 FQGNSA.

This clonotype occurred a few times. The V and J genes are TRBV20-1 and TRBJ2-7; TRBD1 matches 7 bases. The germline gives CDR1 DFQATT, CDR2 SNEGSKA (reference sequence). The V and J ends lost 0 bases and 1 base, in that order; junction bases with no gene match: 6. The CDR3 totals 15 residues. The CDR3: CSARDPTGRSYEQYF. CDR3 sequence (DNA): TGCAGTGCTAGAGATCCGACAGGGCGTTCCTACGAGCAGTACTTC.

This clonotype was picked up a small number of times. CDR3 sequence reads: CASSLRMGQGSPYNEQFF. The CDR3 bases are TGTGCCAGCAGCTTAAGGATGGGACAGGGATCCCCTTACAATGAGCAGTTCTTC. The J gene is TRBJ2-1, the V gene TRBV7-8; 9 nucleotides line up with TRBD1. V was clipped by 2 bases and J by 4 bases; unmatched bases: 12. Germline loops: CDR1 SGHVS, CDR2 FQNEAQ. The CDR3 runs 18 residues.

This clonotype was seen a handful of times. The chain recombines TRBV7-7 with TRBJ2-7; D possibly corresponds to TRBD1 (6 bases). CDR3 size: 13 residues. Trimming took 4 bases from V and 5 from J, leaving 12 bases between them. Looked up from germline, CDR1 is SSHAT and CDR2 is FNYEAQ (reference sequence). This CDR3 is CASSSTSGDEQYF. The CDR3 DNA follows: TGTGCCAGCAGCTCAACCTCAGGGGACGAGCAGTACTTC.

A few counts support this clonotype. The V and J genes are TRBV28 and TRBJ2-7; D remains ambiguous. Looked up from germline, CDR1 is MDHEN and CDR2 is SYDVKM. The germline V and J ends were trimmed by 1 base and 5 bases, with 6 bases remaining between them. The length of the CDR3 is 12 residues. The CDR3 protein is CASSLSKNEQYF. The CDR3 DNA reads TGTGCCAGCAGTTTATCCAAGAACGAGCAGTACTTC. The whole variable domain, remainder taken from reference TRBV28 and TRBJ2-7, is DVKVTQSSRYLVKRTGEKVFLECVQDMDHENMFWYRQDPGLGLRLIYFSYDVKMKEKGDIPEGYSVSREKKERFSLILESASTNQTSMYLCASSLSKNEQYFGPGTRLTVT.

The chain joins TRBV4-1 to TRBJ2-7, with 9 bases identical to TRBD1. The CDR3 totals 14 residues. V was pared by 4 bases and J by 6 bases, with 7 bases of the junction left unmatched. The germline CDR1 and CDR2 sequences are MGHRA and YSYEKL. CDR3 in amino acids: CASSPNDRGFEQYF. CDR3 nucleotides: TGCGCCAGCAGCCCGAACGACAGGGGGTTCGAGCAGTACTTC.

This clonotype was detected only a few times. The rearrangement uses TRBV7-2 and TRBJ2-1; 8 nucleotides agree with TRBD2. V was pared by 3 bases and J by 4 bases, with 5 bases of the junction left unmatched. Germline CDR1 SGHTA, CDR2 FQGNSA. There are 15 residues in the CDR3. The CDR3 is CASSLDSGVYNEQFF. CDR3 sequence (DNA): TGTGCCAGCAGCTTGGATAGCGGGGTTTACAATGAGCAGTTCTTC. Together with reference TRBV7-2 and TRBJ2-1, the CDR3 gives the full variable domain: GAGVSQSPSNKVTEKGKDVELRCDPISGHTALYWYRQSLGQGLEFLIYFQGNSAPDKSGLPSDRFSAERTGGSVSTLTIQRTQQEDSAVYLCASSLDSGVYNEQFFGPGTRLTVL.

This clonotype was picked up a small number of times. The chain combines TRBV7-9 with TRBJ2-3, with TRBD2 identical over 12 bases. Germline loops: CDR1 SEHNR, CDR2 FQNEAQ (reference sequence). The CDR3 has 20 amino acids. The trim removed 0 bases at V and 3 bases at J, leaving 13 bases unmatched. The CDR3, as DNA: TGTGCCAGCAGCTTAGCGGAGGAGACTAGCGGGAGATTGCGAACAGATACGCAGTATTTT. It is translated as CASSLAEETSGRLRTDTQYF. Variable domain in full (rest from reference TRBV7-9 and TRBJ2-3): DTGVSQNPRHKITKRGQNVTFRCDPISEHNRLYWYRQTLGQGPEFLTYFQNEAQLEKSRLLSDRFSAERPKGSFSTLEIQRTEQGDSAMYLCASSLAEETSGRLRTDTQYFGPGTRLTVL.

This clonotype appeared many times. V gene TRBV28 combines with J gene TRBJ2-2, with a weak D call TRBD1 (6 bases). V dropped 7 bases and J dropped 5 bases, with 23 bases sitting between them. CDR1 and CDR2 from the germline V gene are MDHEN and SYDVKM. CDR3 length: 17 amino acids. CDR3 residues: CASTQTGHHRETGELFF. DNA for the CDR3: TGTGCCAGCACTCAGACGGGACACCACCGAGAGACCGGGGAGCTGTTTTTT.